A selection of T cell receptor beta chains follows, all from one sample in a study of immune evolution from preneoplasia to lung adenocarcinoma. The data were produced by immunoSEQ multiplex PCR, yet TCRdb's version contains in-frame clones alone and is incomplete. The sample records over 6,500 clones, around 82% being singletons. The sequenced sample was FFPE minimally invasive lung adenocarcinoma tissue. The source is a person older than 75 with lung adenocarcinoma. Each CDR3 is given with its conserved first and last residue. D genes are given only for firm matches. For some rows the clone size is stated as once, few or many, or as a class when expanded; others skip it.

cdr3_nt: TGCGCCAGCAGTGACGGCGGACTTGGCTACACCTTC
cdr3_aa: CASSDGGLGYTF
clone_size: once
d_call: -
v_call: TRBV10-1
j_call: TRBJ1-2

cdr3_nt: TGTGCCAGCAGTTACGGGCTCAATGAGCAGTTCTTC
cdr3_aa: CASSYGLNEQFF
clone_size: -
d_call: -
v_call: TRBV6-5
j_call: TRBJ2-1

cdr3_nt: TGTGCCAGCAGCTTAGAATCGGGGTCCGAGCAGTACTTC
cdr3_aa: CASSLESGSEQYF
clone_size: -
d_call: -
v_call: TRBV11-2
j_call: TRBJ2-7

cdr3_nt: TGCAGTGCTAGGGCAGCGAACATTCAGTACTTC
cdr3_aa: CSARAANIQYF
clone_size: -
d_call: -
v_call: TRBV20-1
j_call: TRBJ2-4

cdr3_nt: TGTGCCAGCAGGAAAGGGGTTAATGCCGGGGAGCTGTTTTTT
cdr3_aa: CASRKGVNAGELFF
clone_size: -
d_call: -
v_call: TRBV27
j_call: TRBJ2-2

cdr3_nt: TGTGCCAGCAGCTTGGGTAGGACAGCAGCGTATGGCTACACCTTC
cdr3_aa: CASSLGRTAAYGYTF
clone_size: -
d_call: -
v_call: TRBV5-5
j_call: TRBJ1-2

cdr3_nt: TGTGCCAGCAGCGGATACAGGGGAGGTACGGATACGCAGTATTTT
cdr3_aa: CASSGYRGGTDTQYF
clone_size: -
d_call: -
v_call: TRBV9
j_call: TRBJ2-3

cdr3_nt: TGCGCCAGCAGCTTGGCTAGAGGGGGGAACTATGGCTACACCTTC
cdr3_aa: CASSLARGGNYGYTF
clone_size: once
d_call: -
v_call: TRBV5-1
j_call: TRBJ1-2

cdr3_nt: TGTGCCAGCAGCTTTAGGACTAGCGGCCTCCCCGGGGAGCTGTTTTTT
cdr3_aa: CASSFRTSGLPGELFF
clone_size: -
d_call: TRBD2
v_call: TRBV11-2
j_call: TRBJ2-2

cdr3_nt: TGTGCCAGCAGTCGAGGTAACACTGAAGCTTTCTTT
cdr3_aa: CASSRGNTEAFF
clone_size: -
d_call: -
v_call: TRBV6-6
j_call: TRBJ1-1

cdr3_nt: TGTGCCAGCAGCCCTAGGGGAGCGGGGGGGCGAGAGACCCAGTACTTC
cdr3_aa: CASSPRGAGGRETQYF
clone_size: -
d_call: TRBD2
v_call: TRBV7-8
j_call: TRBJ2-5

cdr3_nt: TGTGCCAGCAGGACCGAGGGTGGCGGTCGGGAGCTGTTTTTT
cdr3_aa: CASRTEGGGRELFF
clone_size: -
d_call: -
v_call: TRBV2
j_call: TRBJ2-2

cdr3_nt: TGTGCCAGCTCAAGGGACAGGGGAAACCAAGAGACCCAGTACTTC
cdr3_aa: CASSRDRGNQETQYF
clone_size: -
d_call: TRBD1
v_call: TRBV18
j_call: TRBJ2-5

cdr3_nt: TGTGCCAGCAGGACCACTAGCGGATACAATGAGCAGTTCTTC
cdr3_aa: CASRTTSGYNEQFF
clone_size: few
d_call: TRBD2
v_call: TRBV28
j_call: TRBJ2-1

cdr3_nt: TGTGCCAGCAGCCAAGATCTCGGACTGAACACTGAAGCTTTCTTT
cdr3_aa: CASSQDLGLNTEAFF
clone_size: -
d_call: -
v_call: TRBV14
j_call: TRBJ1-1

cdr3_nt: TGTGCCAGCAGCTTAGATTTTAGGTTCTGGACAGGGGTCCCCTACTACGAGCAGTACTTC
cdr3_aa: CASSLDFRFWTGVPYYEQYF
clone_size: -
d_call: TRBD1
v_call: TRBV11-2
j_call: TRBJ2-7

cdr3_nt: TGCGCCAGCAGCTCGGGAGGGAGCAATAATGAAAAACTGTTTTTT
cdr3_aa: CASSSGGSNNEKLFF
clone_size: -
d_call: -
v_call: TRBV5-1
j_call: TRBJ1-4

cdr3_nt: TGTGCCACCAGCAGGCATCCGGGGGAGACAGGGGGTGAAAAACTGTTTTTT
cdr3_aa: CATSRHPGETGGEKLFF
clone_size: -
d_call: TRBD1
v_call: TRBV15
j_call: TRBJ1-4

cdr3_nt: TGTGCCAGCAGGAAAGCAGGGACAGGCACCTACGAGCAGTACTTC
cdr3_aa: CASRKAGTGTYEQYF
clone_size: few
d_call: TRBD1
v_call: TRBV2
j_call: TRBJ2-7

cdr3_nt: TGTGCCAGCTCACGTGGGCCAATTCGCGGCGACTCCTACGAGCAGTACTTC
cdr3_aa: CASSRGPIRGDSYEQYF
clone_size: -
d_call: -
v_call: TRBV18
j_call: TRBJ2-7

cdr3_nt: TGTGCCAGCAGTTACTCGACTAGCGGGAGGGGAGAGACCCAGTACTTC
cdr3_aa: CASSYSTSGRGETQYF
clone_size: -
d_call: TRBD2
v_call: TRBV6-6
j_call: TRBJ2-5

cdr3_nt: TGTGCCACCAGCAGTCGAGCGGGGGGGGCCTTGTTTTTCAATGAGCAGTTCTTC
cdr3_aa: CATSSRAGGALFFNEQFF
clone_size: -
d_call: TRBD2
v_call: TRBV15
j_call: TRBJ2-1

cdr3_nt: TGTGCCAGCAGCTTAAGCTGGACCCTAAGTGAAAAACTGTTTTTT
cdr3_aa: CASSLSWTLSEKLFF
clone_size: -
d_call: -
v_call: TRBV11-3
j_call: TRBJ1-4

cdr3_nt: TGTGCCAGCAGCGCCGGGATGAGCACCGGGGAGCTGTTTTTT
cdr3_aa: CASSAGMSTGELFF
clone_size: few
d_call: -
v_call: TRBV5-6
j_call: TRBJ2-2

cdr3_nt: TGTGCCAGCAGCACGACTAGTGGTACGCAGTATTTT
cdr3_aa: CASSTTSGTQYF
clone_size: -
d_call: -
v_call: TRBV5-4
j_call: TRBJ2-3

cdr3_nt: TGTGCCATCAGTGAGTCGGGGCCAGGGGCTAGTTCACCCCTCCACTTT
cdr3_aa: CAISESGPGASSPLHF
clone_size: -
d_call: -
v_call: TRBV10-3
j_call: TRBJ1-6

cdr3_nt: TGTGCCAGCAGCTCCTTCTCCGGGGCTAGTAGCGAGCAGTACTTC
cdr3_aa: CASSSFSGASSEQYF
clone_size: -
d_call: -
v_call: TRBV5-6
j_call: TRBJ2-7

cdr3_nt: TGTGCCACCATGAAAGACGGGACACTCCAAGAGACCCAGTACTTC
cdr3_aa: CATMKDGTLQETQYF
clone_size: -
d_call: -
v_call: TRBV6-6
j_call: TRBJ2-5

cdr3_nt: TGTGCCAGCACCCAATCGGGTTTTACCGATCAGCCCCAGCATTTT
cdr3_aa: CASTQSGFTDQPQHF
clone_size: once
d_call: -
v_call: TRBV28
j_call: TRBJ1-5

cdr3_nt: TGCGCCAGCGGGGGGGGAGGGGCGAACCTACTCAATGAGCAGTTCTTC
cdr3_aa: CASGGGGANLLNEQFF
clone_size: once
d_call: TRBD2
v_call: TRBV5-1
j_call: TRBJ2-1

cdr3_nt: TGTGCCAGCTCGAAAACAGGGAAGAAATCCTACGAGCAGTACTTC
cdr3_aa: CASSKTGKKSYEQYF
clone_size: -
d_call: -
v_call: TRBV18
j_call: TRBJ2-7

cdr3_nt: TGTGCCAGCAGTGAGGCAAGCGAGCCCCAGCATTTT
cdr3_aa: CASSEASEPQHF
clone_size: once
d_call: -
v_call: TRBV6-1
j_call: TRBJ1-5

cdr3_nt: TGCGCCAGCAGCCAAGATAGGGGCCGGACTCAACGCTCTGGAAACACCATATATTTT
cdr3_aa: CASSQDRGRTQRSGNTIYF
clone_size: -
d_call: -
v_call: TRBV4-1
j_call: TRBJ1-3

cdr3_nt: TGTGCCAGCAGCCTCCAAGCGGGAGTTAGCGCCGGGGAGCTGTTTTTT
cdr3_aa: CASSLQAGVSAGELFF
clone_size: -
d_call: TRBD2
v_call: TRBV11-3
j_call: TRBJ2-2

cdr3_nt: TGTGCCAGCAGCCAAGGATGGGACAGGTCTCACGAGCAGTACTTC
cdr3_aa: CASSQGWDRSHEQYF
clone_size: -
d_call: TRBD1
v_call: TRBV28
j_call: TRBJ2-7

cdr3_nt: TGTGCCAGCAGTTCGCCCTCCGGGACAGGGGGTTACGAGCAGTACTTC
cdr3_aa: CASSSPSGTGGYEQYF
clone_size: -
d_call: TRBD1
v_call: TRBV28
j_call: TRBJ2-7

cdr3_nt: TGCGCCAGCAGCCTAACAGGGGGCCCTGAAGCTTTCTTT
cdr3_aa: CASSLTGGPEAFF
clone_size: -
d_call: TRBD1
v_call: TRBV4-1
j_call: TRBJ1-1

cdr3_nt: TGTGCCAGTAGAGGGAGGTTCATGAACACTGAAGCTTTCTTT
cdr3_aa: CASRGRFMNTEAFF
clone_size: -
d_call: -
v_call: TRBV19
j_call: TRBJ1-1

cdr3_nt: TGCGCCAGCAAAGCTTGGTCGGGGGTTAATGAAAAACTGTTTTTT
cdr3_aa: CASKAWSGVNEKLFF
clone_size: -
d_call: -
v_call: TRBV5-1
j_call: TRBJ1-4

cdr3_nt: TGTGCCAGCAGTTACTCGACGGGATCCTCTGGAAACACCATATATTTT
cdr3_aa: CASSYSTGSSGNTIYF
clone_size: -
d_call: -
v_call: TRBV6-5
j_call: TRBJ1-3

cdr3_nt: TGTGCCAGCAGCTCTTCTAGCGGGAGGTGGACCGGGGAGCTGTTTTTT
cdr3_aa: CASSSSSGRWTGELFF
clone_size: -
d_call: TRBD2
v_call: TRBV7-6
j_call: TRBJ2-2

cdr3_nt: TGTGCCAGCAGCTTAGGCCCCGGGGGATCAGATACGCAGTATTTT
cdr3_aa: CASSLGPGGSDTQYF
clone_size: once
d_call: -
v_call: TRBV7-6
j_call: TRBJ2-3

cdr3_nt: TGCGCCAGCGCCTCAGGACCAGGGGGCGAAGACACCATATATTTT
cdr3_aa: CASASGPGGEDTIYF
clone_size: -
d_call: TRBD1
v_call: TRBV4-1
j_call: TRBJ1-3

cdr3_nt: TGTGCCAGCAGTACAACAGGGATGGGACAAGAGACCCAGTACTTC
cdr3_aa: CASSTTGMGQETQYF
clone_size: -
d_call: -
v_call: TRBV28
j_call: TRBJ2-5

cdr3_nt: TGTGCCAGCAGCATCAACAATGAGCAGTTCTTC
cdr3_aa: CASSINNEQFF
clone_size: -
d_call: -
v_call: TRBV7-9
j_call: TRBJ2-1

cdr3_nt: TGTGCCAGCAGCTCCGGGACAGGGGAGTCAGAGACCCAGTACTTC
cdr3_aa: CASSSGTGESETQYF
clone_size: -
d_call: TRBD1
v_call: TRBV9
j_call: TRBJ2-5

cdr3_nt: TGTGCCTGGAGTGTATCGGACACCGGGGAGCTGTTTTTT
cdr3_aa: CAWSVSDTGELFF
clone_size: -
d_call: -
v_call: TRBV30
j_call: TRBJ2-2

cdr3_nt: TGTGCCAGCAGTTTGTCGGGGGTGGGGAAACTGTTTTTT
cdr3_aa: CASSLSGVGKLFF
clone_size: -
d_call: -
v_call: TRBV28
j_call: TRBJ1-4

cdr3_nt: TGTGCCAGCCTGGAGGGGAATGAGCAGTTCTTC
cdr3_aa: CASLEGNEQFF
clone_size: -
d_call: -
v_call: TRBV2
j_call: TRBJ2-1

cdr3_nt: TGTGCCAGCAGTACCGGGACAGCGACGTTGGCGGATACGCAGTATTTT
cdr3_aa: CASSTGTATLADTQYF
clone_size: -
d_call: TRBD1
v_call: TRBV6-6
j_call: TRBJ2-3

cdr3_nt: TGTGCCAGCAGTGACTCGTCGATCCAGCCCCAGCATTTT
cdr3_aa: CASSDSSIQPQHF
clone_size: once
d_call: -
v_call: TRBV6-1
j_call: TRBJ1-5

cdr3_nt: TGTGCCAGCAGCGTCTCGCAGGGCGCTGAAGCTTTCTTT
cdr3_aa: CASSVSQGAEAFF
clone_size: -
d_call: -
v_call: TRBV11-2
j_call: TRBJ1-1

cdr3_nt: TGTGCCAGCACTGTATGGGGCACTGAAGCTTTCTTT
cdr3_aa: CASTVWGTEAFF
clone_size: -
d_call: -
v_call: TRBV6-6
j_call: TRBJ1-1

cdr3_nt: TGTGCCAGTAGGACAACAGGTTTTAGCAATCAGCCCCAGCATTTT
cdr3_aa: CASRTTGFSNQPQHF
clone_size: -
d_call: -
v_call: TRBV19
j_call: TRBJ1-5

cdr3_nt: TGCGCAACCAGACCTAACTATGGCTACACCTTC
cdr3_aa: CATRPNYGYTF
clone_size: -
d_call: -
v_call: TRBV5-8
j_call: TRBJ1-2

cdr3_nt: TGCGCCAGCAGCTTAGAAGGGAGCTCCTATAATTCACCCCTCCACTTT
cdr3_aa: CASSLEGSSYNSPLHF
clone_size: -
d_call: -
v_call: TRBV5-1
j_call: TRBJ1-6

cdr3_nt: TGTGCCTGGAGTGTACTCGGGAACAATCAGCCCCAGCATTTT
cdr3_aa: CAWSVLGNNQPQHF
clone_size: -
d_call: -
v_call: TRBV30
j_call: TRBJ1-5

cdr3_nt: TGTGCCAGCACCAGGGACATCTATGGCTACACCTTC
cdr3_aa: CASTRDIYGYTF
clone_size: -
d_call: -
v_call: TRBV28
j_call: TRBJ1-2

cdr3_nt: TGTGCCAGCAGTGCGGGGGCAGGGTCCTATGGCTACACCTTC
cdr3_aa: CASSAGAGSYGYTF
clone_size: -
d_call: -
v_call: TRBV2
j_call: TRBJ1-2

cdr3_nt: TGTGCCAGCAGTGCCTCTAGCGGGGGGGCGGTTCTCTACAATGAGCAGTTCTTC
cdr3_aa: CASSASSGGAVLYNEQFF
clone_size: -
d_call: TRBD2
v_call: TRBV28
j_call: TRBJ2-1